Shown below are 32 T cell receptor beta chains from a single sample sequenced in a study of beta chain features in type 1 diabetes. What was sequenced were expressed TCRB transcripts, since all of the isolated RNA had been reverse transcribed. The data were produced by immunoSEQ multiplex PCR, yet TCRdb's version contains in-frame clones alone and is incomplete. The data contain fewer than 400,000 clones, about a tenth of them singletons. Study-level findings and limits: All four CD4+ subsets from Type 1 diabetes patients carried moderately but significantly shorter TCRB CDR3s.

No antigens are known for them. The material sequenced was central memory CD4+ T cells from blood. The receptors were gathered from a man under 40 with type 1 diabetes.

This chain links TRBV2 with TRBJ2-2, with D hard to call. This CDR3 region has 11 residues. V lost 6 bases to trimming and J lost 5 bases, with 4 bases between them. Germline-derived CDR1 and CDR2 are SNHLY and FYNNEI. The CDR3 DNA reads TGTGCCAGCAGAGAGACCGGGGAGCTGTTTTTT. This codes for CASRETGELFF.

This clone was detected a few times. The rearrangement links TRBV9 to TRBJ1-2; D not resolved. Germline values: CDR1 SGDLS, CDR2 YYNGEE. The V gene lost 0 bases and the J gene lost 8 bases, with 14 bases spanning the gap. The CDR3 has 14 amino acids. The CDR3 bases are TGTGCCAGCAGCGTAGCTATGTGGGATGAAGGCTACACCTTC. It yields the protein CASSVAMWDEGYTF.

In its sample, this clone was seen a few times. The chain is built from TRBV6-6 and TRBJ1-2, with 7 nucleotides matching TRBD1. This CDR3 region has 14 residues. V dropped 6 bases and J dropped 7; count of bases not matched to a gene: 11. Germline CDR1 reads MNHNY; CDR2 reads SVGAGI (reference sequence). The CDR3 bases are TGTGCCAGCAGGGTAACAGGGGAAGGAAGTGGCTACACCTTC. Amino acid sequence: CASRVTGEGSGYTF.

The J gene is TRBJ2-1, the V gene TRBV28; tentatively, D is TRBD1 or TRBD2 (7 bases each). Germline V gene sequence: CDR1 MDHEN, CDR2 SYDVKM. Between the trimmed V and J ends, which lost 5 bases and 7 bases, there was a span of 21 bases. The CDR3 extends over 16 amino acids. The CDR3 loop reads CASSPPGRQGGNEQFF. The CDR3 DNA sequence: TGTGCCAGCAGTCCCCCGGGTCGACAGGGAGGGAATGAGCAGTTCTTC.

The rearrangement joins TRBV7-2 to TRBJ2-5; D unresolved. The CDR3 extends over 15 amino acids. The V gene's germline CDR1 is SGHTA and CDR2 FQGNSA. V dropped 4 bases and J dropped 2 bases, with 14 bases sitting between them. Here the CDR3 reads CASSSQITPQETQYF. The CDR3 DNA reads as TGTGCCAGCAGCTCACAAATCACGCCGCAAGAGACCCAGTACTTC.

V is TRBV7-9 and J is TRBJ2-5; tentatively, D is TRBD1 (6 bases). TRBJ2-7 explains the end of the DNA better; the J call may be wrong. CDR3 length: 15 amino acids. Germline loops: CDR1 SEHNR, CDR2 FQNEAQ (reference sequence). CDR3 protein: CASSLMSQGSAEQYF. The CDR3 DNA reads TGTGCCAGCAGCTTAATGAGCCAGGGGTCGGCCGAGCAGTACTTC.

This chain joins TRBV7-9 and TRBJ2-3, with D perhaps matching TRBD1 (5 bases). Germline CDR1 reads SEHNR; CDR2 reads FQNEAQ (reference sequence). The CDR3 has 15 residues. The V and J ends lost 6 bases and 0 bases respectively, with 13 bases between them. The CDR3, as DNA: TGTGCCAGCAGTCTTTCAGGGATTAGCACAGATACGCAGTATTTT. Amino acid sequence: CASSLSGISTDTQYF. Full variable domain (rest looked up from reference TRBV7-9 and TRBJ2-3): DTGVSQNPRHKITKRGQNVTFRCDPISEHNRLYWYRQTLGQGPEFLTYFQNEAQLEKSRLLSDRFSAERPKGSFSTLEIQRTEQGDSAMYLCASSLSGISTDTQYFGPGTRLTVL.

This clone was detected only a few times. This chain uses TRBV5-1 with TRBJ2-5; D remains unclear. Germline V gene data show CDR1 as SGHRS and CDR2 as YFSETQ. The CDR3 consists of 13 residues. V lost 3 bases and J lost 1, with 7 bases in between. CDR3 bases: TGCGCCAGCAGCTCCCTTCTCCAAGAGACCCAGTACTTC. It specifies CASSSLLQETQYF. Supplemented by reference TRBV5-1 and TRBJ2-5, the full variable domain reads KAGVTQTPRYLIKTRGQQVTLSCSPISGHRSVSWYQQTPGQGLQFLFEYFSETQRNKGNFPGRFSGRQFSNSRSEMNVSTLELGDSALYLCASSSLLQETQYFGPGTRLLVL.

The chain recombines TRBV4-3 with TRBJ1-6, with 9 bases matching TRBD1. The trim removed 0 bases at V and 9 bases at J, leaving 6 bases unmatched. This CDR3 spans 16 amino acids. The germline V gene has CDR1 LGHNA and CDR2 YSLEER. This CDR3 is CASSQDWGQGGSPLHF. The CDR3 DNA reads TGCGCCAGCAGCCAAGATTGGGGACAGGGAGGTTCACCCCTCCACTTT.

The rearrangement joins TRBV6-5 to TRBJ2-1; 9 bases fit TRBD1. The J segment lost 4 bases and the V segment lost 4 bases, leaving 5 bases of the junction unmatched. CDR1 is MNHEY, CDR2 SVGAGI, per germline. The CDR3 has 15 residues. CDR3 in DNA: TGTGCCAGCAGTTCCCAGGACAGGGGTTACAATGAGCAGTTCTTC. Amino acid sequence: CASSSQDRGYNEQFF.

The rearrangement links TRBV7-8 to TRBJ2-3; 8 positions agree with TRBD2. Germline-derived CDR1 and CDR2 are SGHVS and FQNEAQ. CDR3 length equals 14 residues. Germline trimming cut 6 bases from V and 2 bases from J; bases unmatched to any gene: 4. The CDR3 sequence: CASRDSGVTDTQYF. The DNA of the CDR3 is TGTGCCAGCAGGGATAGCGGGGTCACAGATACGCAGTATTTT.

This clone was seen more than once but under ten times. V gene TRBV7-2 combines with J gene TRBJ2-3; D is uncertain. The CDR3 contains 14 residues. The germline V gene encodes CDR1 SGHTA and CDR2 FQGNSA. V shed 1 base and J shed 1 base, with 6 bases lying between them. The CDR3 DNA is TGTGCCAGCAGCTTAGAATCGGGCACAGATACGCAGTATTTT. It encodes CASSLESGTDTQYF.

A few counts support this clone. V usage is TRBV4-3 and J usage is TRBJ2-5; D is undetermined. The CDR3 covers 14 residues. CDR1 and CDR2 (germline): LGHNA, YSLEER. V lost 0 bases and J 1 base, leaving 6 bases between the germline ends. The CDR3 DNA sequence: TGCGCCAGCAGCCAAGAACGGGCCCAAGAGACCCAGTACTTC. Amino acid sequence: CASSQERAQETQYF.

The chain employs TRBV28 and TRBJ1-4, with TRBD1 matching 8 bases. Germline V gene lookup returns CDR1 MDHEN and CDR2 SYDVKM. The CDR3 length is 15 residues. V gave up 4 bases and J gave up 7 bases; unmatched junction bases: 8. CDR3 nucleotides: TGTGCCAGCAGTTACTCAGGGGGCGGGAGTGAAAAACTGTTTTTT. Its translation: CASSYSGGGSEKLFF.

The rearrangement uses TRBV4-3 and TRBJ1-2, with 7 bases fitting TRBD1. This CDR3 spans 15 amino acids. The germline V gene encodes CDR1 LGHNA and CDR2 YSLEER. With V trimmed by 2 bases and J by 4 bases, 7 bases remained unmatched. The CDR3 DNA reads as TGCGCCAGCAGCCAACAACAGGGGATTAGCTATGGCTACACCTTC. This translates into CASSQQQGISYGYTF.

The chain recombines TRBV2 with TRBJ1-6; 8 positions match TRBD1. The J segment lost 5 bases and the V segment lost 5 bases, leaving 8 bases of the junction unmatched. This CDR3 region has 16 residues. CDR1 and CDR2 (germline): SNHLY, FYNNEI. The CDR3 DNA reads as TGTGCCAGCAGTTTGGGGACAGGTCAGAATAATTCACCCCTCCACTTT. Encoded protein: CASSLGTGQNNSPLHF. Full variable domain (missing parts from reference TRBV2 and TRBJ1-6): EPEVTQTPSHQVTQMGQEVILRCVPISNHLYFYWYRQILGQKVEFLVSFYNNEISEKSEIFDDQFSVERPDGSNFTLKIRSTKLEDSAMYFCASSLGTGQNNSPLHFGNGTRLTVT.

This clone was seen a few times. CDR3 region: CASSLGTGDTGANVLTF. DNA for the CDR3: TGTGCCAGCAGTCTAGGGACAGGGGATACTGGGGCCAACGTCCTGACTTTC. This chain uses TRBV2 with TRBJ2-6; TRBD1 matches at 10 bases. V shed 5 bases and J 2 bases; nucleotides not matched to a gene: 6. The length of the CDR3 is 17 residues. The germline V gene encodes CDR1 SNHLY and CDR2 FYNNEI.

This chain uses TRBV28 with TRBJ2-7; D is perhaps TRBD1 (7 bases). The CDR3 length is 15 residues. Germline V gene lookup returns CDR1 MDHEN and CDR2 SYDVKM. V was cut by 7 bases and J by 5 bases, with 21 bases left in between. CDR3 DNA sequence: TGTGCCAGCAACATCATAACCTCAGGGGGGAACGAGCAGTACTTC. Translating gives CASNIITSGGNEQYF.

In DNA form, the CDR3 reads TGCGCCAGCAGCCTCAGACAGGGGCGTTACAATGAGCAGTTCTTC. It translates to CASSLRQGRYNEQFF. The rearrangement links TRBV5-1 to TRBJ2-1; 8 positions agree with TRBD1. J lost 4 bases, V lost 4 bases, and 7 bases had no gene match. Germline lookup yields CDR1 SGHRS and CDR2 YFSETQ. The CDR3 spans 15 residues.

V and J are TRBV29-1 and TRBJ1-1; D is unresolved. The V and J ends lost 5 bases and 6 bases respectively, with 13 bases between them. Per germline, CDR1 SQVTM and CDR2 ANQGSEA. This CDR3 has 12 amino acids. The CDR3 bases are TGCAGCGTTTGTCCGGTAGACGCTGAAGCTTTCTTT. Protein sequence: CSVCPVDAEAFF.

This clone was seen repeatedly, ten times or more. J is TRBJ2-7 and V is TRBV2; TRBD1 matches 7 bases. CDR3 length equals 13 residues. Germline lookup yields CDR1 SNHLY and CDR2 FYNNEI. The J segment lost 6 bases and the V segment lost 2 bases, leaving 4 bases of the junction unmatched. In DNA form, the CDR3 reads TGTGCCAGCAGTGAAAGGGGGCGAAGCGAGCAGTACTTC. This gives the protein CASSERGRSEQYF.

This clone was counted at least ten times. This chain connects TRBV11-2 to TRBJ2-3; D possibly corresponds to TRBD1 (6 bases). Germline V gene sequence: CDR1 SGHAT, CDR2 FQNNGV. This CDR3 comprises 14 residues. The V end was cut by 5 bases, the J end by 5 bases, with 14 bases between. The CDR3 coding sequence is TGTGCCAGCAGCCGTGGGGGCCGCTTAGATACGCAGTATTTT. It encodes CASSRGGRLDTQYF.

This clone was counted only a few times. Distinct nucleotide sequences in the sample also encode this CDR3. The genes are TRBV7-2 and TRBJ1-1, with D hard to call. Germline CDR1 is SGHTA and CDR2 is FQGNSA. V gave up 3 bases and J gave up 0 bases, with 8 bases separating them. The CDR3 has 14 amino acids. The CDR3 sequence is CASSFGTLNTEAFF. The DNA of the CDR3 is TGTGCCAGCAGCTTTGGAACCTTGAACACTGAAGCTTTCTTT.

The gene calls are TRBV2 and TRBJ2-7; D is unclear. Trimming shortened V by 2 bases and J by 4 bases, and 6 bases separated the two germline ends. CDR1 is SNHLY and CDR2 is FYNNEI in the germline V gene. The CDR3 contains 12 residues. The CDR3 nucleotides read TGTGCCAGCAGTGAACGGAGATACGAGCAGTACTTC. It yields the protein CASSERRYEQYF.

The chain employs TRBV7-2 and TRBJ2-3; D is ambiguous. CDR3 length: 13 amino acids. Per germline, CDR1 SGHTA and CDR2 FQGNSA. V lost 0 bases and J lost 5, with 6 bases in between. The DNA for the CDR3 is TGTGCCAGCAGCTTAGCACCCCAAGATACGCAGTATTTT. Its translation: CASSLAPQDTQYF.

This clone was observed a few times. CDR3 residues: CASSLEGFGNTIYF. The CDR3 DNA is TGTGCCAGCAGCTTGGAAGGGTTCGGAAACACCATATATTTT. This chain uses TRBV5-6 with TRBJ1-3; D remains unclear. The V gene lost 0 bases and the J gene lost 4 bases, with 8 bases spanning the gap. The CDR3 runs 14 residues. Looked up from germline, CDR1 is SGHDT and CDR2 is YYEEEE.

This clone occurred a few times. CDR3 amino acids: CASSLLPGNTEAFF. The DNA of the CDR3 is TGTGCCAGCAGCTTATTACCAGGGAACACTGAAGCTTTCTTT. This sequence joins TRBV11-2 and TRBJ1-1; D remains ambiguous. Trimming stripped 2 bases from V and 1 base from J, with 8 bases between. CDR1 and CDR2 from the germline V gene are SGHAT and FQNNGV. This CDR3 comprises 14 residues.

This clone was detected only a few times. V usage is TRBV27 and J usage is TRBJ2-1, with 8 nucleotides matching TRBD2. The CDR3 has 12 amino acids. After removal of 5 bases from V and 12 bases from J, the junction contained 6 bases not matched to a gene. Germline V gene data show CDR1 as MNHEY and CDR2 as SMNVEV (reference sequence). CDR3 nucleotides: TGTGCCAGCAGTCACCCGGGACTAGGGCAGTTCTTC. It translates to CASSHPGLGQFF.

This clone occurred a few times. The CDR3 DNA reads TGTGCCAGCAGCCAAGATCGGACAGGCTTAAACTATGGCTACACCTTC. It encodes CASSQDRTGLNYGYTF. V is TRBV14 and J is TRBJ1-2; 7 bases agree with TRBD1. Germline assignment: CDR1 SGHDN and CDR2 FVKESK. The V gene end was trimmed by 0 bases and the J gene end by 2 bases; junction bases not matched to a gene: 6. The CDR3 is 16 amino acids.

This sequence joins TRBV4-1 and TRBJ1-4; TRBD1 is a possible D gene (5 bases). The CDR3 runs to 15 residues. Deletions cut 2 bases from V and 6 bases from J, with 13 bases between. Germline values: CDR1 MGHRA, CDR2 YSYEKL. The CDR3 is CASSQLQALDEKLFF. The CDR3 DNA reads as TGCGCCAGCAGCCAACTACAGGCACTCGATGAAAAACTGTTTTTT.

This clone appeared a few times. The chain links TRBV6-5 to TRBJ2-2; D possibly uses TRBD1 or TRBD2 (6 bases each). The germline gives CDR1 MNHEY, CDR2 SVGAGI. CDR3 length: 15 residues. Deletions cut 2 bases from V and 4 bases from J, with 11 bases between. The CDR3 DNA follows: TGTGCCAGCAGTTACGGGGGGCGAGGCACCGGGGAGCTGTTTTTT. Translated, it gives CASSYGGRGTGELFF.

As concerns this clone: The junction departs from the called germline gene at one end, perhaps through a read error. The J gene is TRBJ1-6, the V gene TRBV7-7; maybe TRBD1 (5 bases). CDR1 is SSHAT, CDR2 FNYEAQ, per germline (reference sequence). The CDR3 sequence is 14 residues long. CDR3 loop: CASSLGELGSPLHF. CDR3 nucleotide sequence: TGTGCTAGCAGCTTGGGGGAACTAGGTTCACCCCTCCACTTT. Filled out from reference TRBV7-7 and TRBJ1-6, the complete variable domain reads GAGVSQSPRYKVTKRGQDVTLRCDPISSHATLYWYQQALGQGPEFLTYFNYEAQPDKSGLPSDRFSAERPEGSISTLTIQRTEQRDSAMYRCASSLGELGSPLHFGNGTRLTVT.